This TCR beta chain was sequenced in a study of T-cell reconstitution after alpha-beta-depleted transplantation in children. The sample holds one count of this clonotype. Unique molecular identifiers were incorporated when the TCRbeta library was constructed. TCRdb recomputed calls from the PCR reads with MiXCR, one row per CDR3 protein. The sample comprises about 400,000 distinct CDR3 sequences, 13% of which are singletons, and around 4.5% rests with the top ten. Trimming cost V 2 bases and J 6 bases, with 16 bases left between them. Per germline, CDR1 MNHEY and CDR2 SVGAGI. The CDR3 runs 15 residues.

The input for sequencing was PBMCs, taken from the stem cell graft. V gene TRBV6-5 combines with J gene TRBJ2-5; D is possibly TRBD2 (6 bases). The TCR sequence derives from a human donor who donated a stem cell graft to a child with Fanconi anemia. The CDR3 spells CASSYRPGGMKTQYF. The CDR3 DNA reads as TGTGCCAGCAGTTACAGACCTGGGGGGATGAAGACCCAGTACTTC.